This T cell receptor beta chain is from a study of T-cell reconstitution after alpha-beta-depleted transplantation in children. This clonotype occurred many times. Trimming took off 7 bases at V and 9 bases at J, with 19 bases between the two ends. This CDR3 has 14 residues. Germline values: CDR1 MNHEY, CDR2 SMNVEV (reference sequence). The library targeted TCRbeta and was prepared with unique molecular identifiers. TCRdb re-called the PCR reads through MiXCR, storing one row per CDR3 protein. The data hold roughly 180,000 distinct CDR3 sequences, with approximately 14% observed a single time. The rearrangement links TRBV27 to TRBJ2-1, with D uncertain. The material was PBMCs from the stem cell graft donor, obtained from the stem cell graft. This clonotype was sampled from a human donor who donated a stem cell graft to a child with acute lymphoblastic leukemia. CDR3 amino acids: CASTKLSPTGEQFF. As DNA, the CDR3 is TGTGCCAGCACTAAACTCTCTCCGACCGGTGAGCAGTTCTTC.